The rows below give T cell receptor beta chains drawn from one sample of a study of type 1 regulatory T cells. Their recognized antigens are unknown. TCRdb passed the reads through MiXCR, listing each CDR3 protein once. Among 25,000 or so distinct CDR3 sequences listed, around half were seen once. The sample was cultured T cells, either the whole culture or a sorted T cell fraction (not recorded which). All receptors come from a human donor in good health. The CDR3 runs from the conserved cysteine through the conserved F or W. A D gene is named only where the DNA matches it firmly. Clone size is given for some rows only: seen once, a few or many times, or a class if the clone is expanded.

cdr3_aa cdr3_nt j_call clone_size d_call v_call
CASSYGSDNQPQHF TGCGCCAGCAGCTACGGAAGCGACAATCAGCCCCAGCATTTT TRBJ1-5 . . TRBV5-1
CATSRVGTGGINQPQHF TGTGCCACCAGCAGAGTAGGGACAGGGGGGATAAATCAGCCCCAGCATTTT TRBJ1-5 few TRBD1 TRBV15
CASLGGDGYTF TGCGCGAGCTTAGGCGGAGATGGCTACACCTTC TRBJ1-2 . . TRBV10-3
CASTSQPGLRETQYF TGTGCCAGCACTTCACAACCGGGACTACGAGAGACCCAGTACTTC TRBJ2-5 . TRBD2 TRBV6-1
CATRQRPGQASPYEQYF TGTGCCACCAGACAAAGACCCGGACAGGCTTCCCCCTACGAGCAGTACTTC TRBJ2-7 . TRBD1 TRBV19
CASSQVSTGYYGYTF TGCGCCAGCAGCCAAGTTTCCACAGGGTACTATGGCTACACCTTC TRBJ1-2 once . TRBV4-1
CASRDSSYNSPLHF TGTGCCAGCAGGGACAGCTCCTATAATTCACCCCTCCACTTT TRBJ1-6 . . TRBV12-3/TRBV12-4
CASSLQRPQETQYF TGCGCCAGCAGCCTACAGCGGCCTCAAGAGACCCAGTACTTC TRBJ2-5 many . TRBV5-1
CASSSNRVGPGELFF TGTGCCAGCAGCAGCAACAGGGTTGGTCCCGGGGAGCTGTTTTTT TRBJ2-2 . . TRBV11-2
CASSFLAGGQTGELFF TGTGCCAGCAGTTTTCTAGCGGGGGGTCAAACCGGGGAGCTGTTTTTT TRBJ2-2 many TRBD2 TRBV12-3/TRBV12-4
CATSDLMGFGYTF TGTGCCACCAGTGATTTGATGGGGTTCGGCTACACCTTC TRBJ1-2 large . TRBV24-1
CATGTGGSGANVLTF TGTGCCACCGGGACAGGGGGGTCTGGGGCCAACGTCCTGACTTTC TRBJ2-6 few TRBD1 TRBV7-2
CATSRSIFGANVLTF TGTGCCACCAGCAGATCCATCTTTGGGGCCAACGTCCTGACTTTC TRBJ2-6 . . TRBV15
CASSSRGPVANEQFF TGTGCCAGCAGTTCCAGGGGCCCGGTTGCGAATGAGCAGTTCTTC TRBJ2-1 medium-sized . TRBV6-5
CASSSPGSYNSPLHF TGTGCCAGCAGTTCACCGGGTTCCTATAATTCACCCCTCCACTTT TRBJ1-6 . . TRBV28
CASSYPPGDEQFF TGCGCCAGCAGCTACCCTCCCGGGGATGAGCAGTTCTTC TRBJ2-1 . . TRBV5-1
CASKDRQLLYGYTF TGTGCCAGTAAGGACAGACAGCTACTCTATGGCTACACCTTC TRBJ1-2 medium-sized . TRBV2
CASRPTGGGYTF TGTGCCAGCAGACCTACAGGGGGTGGCTACACCTTC TRBJ1-2 . TRBD1 TRBV12-3/TRBV12-4
CASSQYNSPLHF TGTGCCAGCAGCCAATATAATTCACCCCTCCACTTT TRBJ1-6 . . TRBV4-2
CASSIRQGGAFF TGTGCCAGCAGCATCCGACAGGGCGGTGCTTTCTTT TRBJ1-1 many TRBD1 TRBV3-1
CASSLEGGRTGELFF TGTGCCAGCAGCTTGGAAGGGGGCCGGACCGGGGAGCTGTTTTTT TRBJ2-2 few TRBD1 TRBV5-5
CASSFNARGEAFF TGTGCCAGCAGTTTTAATGCTAGGGGTGAAGCTTTCTTT TRBJ1-1 . . TRBV12-3/TRBV12-4
CASTPRGWRNTEAFF TGTGCCAGTACCCCCCGGGGGTGGCGGAACACTGAAGCTTTCTTT TRBJ1-1 few . TRBV19
CASSPLDRGSGNTIYF TGTGCCAGCTCACCCCTGGACAGGGGCTCTGGAAACACCATATATTTT TRBJ1-3 . TRBD1 TRBV18
CASSSRPGQGYEQYF TGTGCCAGCAGCTCGCGACCGGGACAGGGCTACGAGCAGTACTTC TRBJ2-7 . TRBD1 TRBV11-1
CASSYEGTSGNTIYF TGTGCCAGCAGTTACGAAGGAACTTCTGGAAACACCATATATTTT TRBJ1-3 . . TRBV6-5
CSGLRIGTDTQYF TGCAGTGGCTTGAGAATTGGCACAGATACGCAGTATTTT TRBJ2-3 . . TRBV20-1
CASGLYNEQFF TGTGCCAGCGGGTTATACAATGAGCAGTTCTTC TRBJ2-1 . . TRBV7-2
CASSYGLAGGYGYTQYF TGTGCCAGCAGTTACGGCCTAGCGGGGGGGTACGGTTATACGCAGTATTTT TRBJ2-3 . TRBD2 TRBV6-5
CASSPRGGSQETQYF TGTGCCAGCAGCCCTCGAGGGGGGAGCCAAGAGACCCAGTACTTC TRBJ2-5 few . TRBV7-2
CASSKRTKNVPDTQYF TGTGCCAGTAGTAAAAGGACCAAGAACGTACCAGATACGCAGTATTTT TRBJ2-3 . . TRBV19
CASSSAGRARRTEAFF TGTGCCAGCAGTTCCGCCGGCAGGGCCCGGAGGACTGAAGCTTTCTTT TRBJ1-1 many . TRBV7-9
CASTRDRATDTQYF TGTGCCAGCACGCGGGACAGGGCCACAGATACGCAGTATTTT TRBJ2-3 few TRBD1 TRBV9
CASSVSETQYF TGTGCCAGCAGCGTATCGGAGACCCAGTACTTC TRBJ2-5 . . TRBV12-3/TRBV12-4
CASSGGQLLTDTQYF TGCGCCAGCAGCGGGGGACAGCTACTCACAGATACGCAGTATTTT TRBJ2-3 . TRBD1 TRBV5-1
CASSLGQPYEQYF TGTGCCAGCAGCTTAGGCCAGCCCTACGAGCAGTACTTC TRBJ2-7 . . TRBV11-3
CSARLQGARIGNTIYF TGCAGTGCTCGGCTACAGGGGGCGCGAATTGGAAACACCATATATTTT TRBJ1-3 . TRBD1 TRBV20-1
CSASDRFSYDEQFF TGCAGTGCTTCAGACAGGTTCTCCTACGATGAGCAGTTCTTC TRBJ2-1 . . TRBV20-1
CASSYGGLAYEQFF TGTGCCAGCAGTTACGGGGGACTAGCGTATGAGCAGTTCTTC TRBJ2-1 . TRBD2 TRBV6-5
CASSFRFTGPGAYTF TGTGCCAGCAGTTTCCGCTTCACAGGTCCTGGAGCCTACACCTTC TRBJ1-2 . . TRBV27
CASSLAQGGRRGNTEAFF TGTGCCAGCAGCTTAGCGCAGGGGGGGCGGAGGGGAAACACTGAAGCTTTCTTT TRBJ1-1 . TRBD1 TRBV7-6